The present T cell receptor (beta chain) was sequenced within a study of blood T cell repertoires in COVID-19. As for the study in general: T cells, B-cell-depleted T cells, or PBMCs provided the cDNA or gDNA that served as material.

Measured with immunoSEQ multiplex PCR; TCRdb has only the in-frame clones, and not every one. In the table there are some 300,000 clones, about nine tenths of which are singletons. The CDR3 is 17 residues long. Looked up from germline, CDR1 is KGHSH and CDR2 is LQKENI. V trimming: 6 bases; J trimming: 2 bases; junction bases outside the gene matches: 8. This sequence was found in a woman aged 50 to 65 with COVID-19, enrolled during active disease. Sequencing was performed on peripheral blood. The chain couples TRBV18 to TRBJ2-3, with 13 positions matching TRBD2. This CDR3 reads CASSPPGLAGATDTQYF. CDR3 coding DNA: TGTGCCAGCTCCCCTCCCGGACTAGCGGGGGCCACAGATACGCAGTATTTT.